This T cell receptor beta chain comes out of a study of T cell responses to AZD1222 COVID-19 vaccine. Germline V gives CDR1 SGHRS, CDR2 YFSETQ. The CDR3 loop spans 18 amino acids. V trimming: 4 bases; J trimming: 1 base; junction bases outside the gene matches: 9. The repertoire was sequenced with immunoSEQ multiplex PCR; TCRdb's copy has only in-frame clones and lacks some. Here the sample spans fewer than 130,000 clones, roughly 85% being singletons. Note on this clone: What it binds is not known.

Study findings and constraints: Dominant at 160-218 and 743-854, vaccine-associated CD4 TCRs also spanned spike. Only a handful of AZD1222 recipients, roughly 6 in all, had baseline seropositivity. Spike-specific TCR breadth and depth both grew after two AZD1222 doses. Clonal diversity was possibly underestimated; the donors were predominantly white British and more often female.

This receptor was identified in an adult in good health. The rearrangement uses TRBV5-1 and TRBJ2-3; 13 nucleotides line up with TRBD2. The input for sequencing was peripheral blood, taken on day 0 of AZD1222 vaccination. CDR3 bases: TGCGCCAGCAGCCGTGGGACTAGCGGGGCGGGAGGCACAGATACGCAGTATTTT. Translating it yields CASSRGTSGAGGTDTQYF.